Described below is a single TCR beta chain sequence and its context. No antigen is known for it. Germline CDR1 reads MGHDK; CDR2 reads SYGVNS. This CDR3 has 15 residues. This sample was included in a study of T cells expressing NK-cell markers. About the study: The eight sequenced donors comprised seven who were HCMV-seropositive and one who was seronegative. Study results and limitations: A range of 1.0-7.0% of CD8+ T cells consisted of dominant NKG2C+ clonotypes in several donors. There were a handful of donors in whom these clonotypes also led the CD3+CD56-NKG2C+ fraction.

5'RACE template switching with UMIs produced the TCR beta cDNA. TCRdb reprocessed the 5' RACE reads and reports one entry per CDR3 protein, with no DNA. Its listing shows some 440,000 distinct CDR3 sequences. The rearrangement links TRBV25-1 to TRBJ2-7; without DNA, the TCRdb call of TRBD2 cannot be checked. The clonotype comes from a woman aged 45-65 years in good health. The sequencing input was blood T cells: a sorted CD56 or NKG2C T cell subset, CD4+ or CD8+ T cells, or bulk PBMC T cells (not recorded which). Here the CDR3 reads CASSDLAGPVWEQYF.